This T cell receptor (beta chain) was observed in a study of pediatric ulcerative colitis. Notes on the study in general: Compared with controls, ulcerative colitis showed greater blood-rectum clone sharing. Blood samples from a couple of patients yielded substantially fewer templates and were excluded from blood-rectal overlap analysis. Rectal pinch biopsies may have included blood-derived T cells, especially in patients with overt colitis.

Sequenced by immunoSEQ multiplex PCR; TCRdb stores in-frame clones only, minus some. The profile shows roughly 49,000 clones, roughly 79% of them singletons. One to two pinch biopsies were taken from the rectum during colonoscopy. No immunosuppressive drugs were given to ulcerative colitis patients before diagnostic colonoscopy. In the case of this clone: Its antigen is as yet unknown.

Sample: gut tissue. This TCR was recovered from a girl between 5 and 17 years old with moderate ulcerative colitis.

For the CDR3, the DNA is TGTGCCAGCAGTTACTCGAGCGCTTCCGGTGGCTACACCTTC. Protein: CASSYSSASGGYTF. V is TRBV6-5 and J is TRBJ1-2, with D unresolved. V was shortened by 0 bases and J by 7 bases, with 12 bases between the two germline ends. CDR1 and CDR2 (germline): MNHEY, SVGAGI. The CDR3 extends over 14 amino acids.